This entry lists 21 T cell receptor beta chains sequenced from one sample in a study of T cell responses to AZD1222 COVID-19 vaccine. TCRdb's copy holds only in-frame clones and misses some; the assay was immunoSEQ multiplex PCR. The sample holds about 96,000 clones, 90% seen once. The sequences come from peripheral blood, collected on day 0 of AZD1222 vaccination. These receptors were collected from an adult in good health.

The chain has TRBV6-4 and TRBJ2-1; 12 nucleotides align to TRBD2. Germline loops: CDR1 MRHNA, CDR2 SNTAGT. This CDR3 spans 17 amino acids. J was trimmed by 8 bases and V by 0 bases; bases with no gene match: 8. CDR3 region: CASSDSSLAGGPHEQFF. The CDR3 nucleotides read TGTGCCAGCAGTGACTCGAGCCTAGCGGGAGGGCCCCATGAGCAGTTCTTC.

The chain carries TRBV6-5 and TRBJ2-3; 12 bases fit TRBD2. The V and J ends lost 6 bases and 5 bases, in that order; junction bases with no gene match: 6. The CDR3 has 15 amino acids. Germline CDR1 and CDR2: MNHEY and SVGAGI. The CDR3 here is CASSSTSGSVDTQYF. CDR3 sequence (DNA): TGTGCCAGCAGCTCGACTAGCGGGAGCGTAGATACGCAGTATTTT.

The chain uses TRBV19 and TRBJ1-4, with 9 nucleotides matching TRBD1. Germline V CDR1 and CDR2: LNHDA, SQIVND (reference sequence). V lost 4 bases, J lost 5 bases, and 2 bases stayed unmatched. The CDR3 spans 14 residues. CDR3 in DNA: TGTGCCAGTAGTAGGGACAGGGTAAATGAAAAACTGTTTTTT. Protein sequence: CASSRDRVNEKLFF.

This CDR3 reads CSVGTAERGTGELFF. The CDR3 DNA reads TGCAGCGTGGGAACGGCGGAGCGGGGCACCGGGGAGCTGTTTTTT. The genes are TRBV29-1 and TRBJ2-2; 7 bases match TRBD2. This CDR3 is built from 15 residues. Trimming cost V 6 bases and J 4 bases; bases outside gene matches: 11. CDR1 is SQVTM, CDR2 ANQGSEA, per germline.

The rearrangement uses TRBV5-1 and TRBJ2-1; 13 bases align to TRBD2. After removal of 3 bases from V and 8 bases from J, the junction contained 11 bases not matched to a gene. Germline CDR1 and CDR2: SGHRS and YFSETQ. This CDR3 is built from 17 residues. CDR3 sequence reads: CASSSGLAGEIGDEQFF. Written as DNA, the CDR3 is TGCGCCAGCAGCTCCGGACTAGCGGGAGAAATAGGGGATGAGCAGTTCTTC.

The V call is TRBV12-3 or TRBV12-4, the J call TRBJ2-7, with D possibly TRBD2 on 5 matching bases. Between the trimmed V and J ends, which lost 5 bases and 3 bases, there was a span of 11 bases. The CDR3 has 13 amino acids. The CDR3, as DNA: TGTGCCAGCAGTCTCCAGGCGGGCTACGAGCAGTACTTC. The encoded protein is CASSLQAGYEQYF.

This chain connects TRBV4-2 to TRBJ2-1, with TRBD2 matching over 10 bases. CDR3 size: 20 residues. The V and J ends lost 1 base and 3 bases, in that order; junction bases with no gene match: 15. Germline V gene data show CDR1 as LGHNA and CDR2 as YNFKEQ. The chain's CDR3 is CASSQAVLTGLAEVYNEQFF. The CDR3 coding sequence is TGTGCCAGCAGCCAAGCCGTCCTAACCGGACTAGCGGAAGTCTACAATGAGCAGTTCTTC.

The CDR3 reads CASRIGREDEQFF. As DNA, the CDR3 is TGTGCCAGCAGGATCGGGAGGGAGGATGAGCAGTTCTTC. V gene TRBV28 combines with J gene TRBJ2-1, with TRBD2 identical over 8 bases. V lost 6 bases and J lost 8; bases outside the gene matches: 6. Per the germline V gene, CDR1 is MDHEN and CDR2 is SYDVKM. The CDR3 length is 13 residues.

V is TRBV19 and J is TRBJ1-5; D unclear. Trimming pared 3 bases from V and 7 bases from J, leaving 10 bases between. The germline V gene encodes CDR1 LNHDA and CDR2 SQIVND (reference sequence). The length of the CDR3 is 13 residues. CDR3 bases: TGTGCCAGTAGTATGGCTGAAATACAGCCCCAGCATTTT. Its protein is CASSMAEIQPQHF.

This clone has only a few counts. CDR3 coding DNA: TGCGCCATCCCCTACTCCCGCAGGGCTTACACAGATACGCAGTATTTT. Its protein is CAIPYSRRAYTDTQYF. The chain carries TRBV23-1 and TRBJ2-3, with D maybe TRBD1 (5 bases). TRBV23-1 is flagged as an ORF with uncertain function. The CDR3 covers 16 residues. V was shortened by 10 bases and J by 2 bases, with 22 bases between the two germline ends.

For the CDR3, the DNA is TGTGCCAGCAGCCAAAGCTCGGGAAGGTCCTACAATGAGCAGTTCTTC. The encoded protein is CASSQSSGRSYNEQFF. The chain employs TRBV3-1 (or the pseudogene TRBV3-2) and TRBJ2-1; a weak D match, TRBD2 (5 bases). Trimming removed 2 bases at V and 1 base at J, with 12 bases between. The CDR3 runs to 16 residues. CDR1 LGHDT and CDR2 YNNKEL come from the germline V gene (reference sequence).

The chain uses TRBV19 and TRBJ2-3, with D possibly matching TRBD2 (6 bases). Trimming removed 4 bases from V and 3 bases from J, with 14 bases in between. This CDR3 has 15 amino acids. CDR1 and CDR2 from the germline V gene are LNHDA and SQIVND (reference sequence). The CDR3 bases are TGTGCCAGTAGTAAGGGGAGGCTTGGGACAGATACGCAGTATTTT. Its translation is CASSKGRLGTDTQYF.

V is TRBV5-6 and J is TRBJ2-3; 9 bases map to TRBD2. This CDR3 spans 17 amino acids. J gave up 2 bases and V 0 bases, and 7 bases lay outside the gene matches. In germline, CDR1 is SGHDT, CDR2 YYEEEE. The CDR3 region is CASSLVVAGGTTDTQYF. The DNA for the CDR3 is TGTGCCAGCAGCTTGGTTGTCGCGGGGGGGACCACAGATACGCAGTATTTT.

As for this clone: This specimen includes other DNA sequences encoding the same CDR3. This chain joins TRBV19 and TRBJ1-4, with D hard to call. The CDR3 sequence is 14 residues long. Per germline, CDR1 LNHDA and CDR2 SQIVND (reference sequence). V lost 3 bases and J 7 bases, leaving 12 bases between the germline ends. The CDR3: CASSILAAPEKLFF. CDR3 sequence (DNA): TGTGCCAGTAGTATCTTGGCAGCCCCTGAAAAACTGTTTTTT. Combining the CDR3 with reference TRBV19 and TRBJ1-4 gives the whole variable domain DGGITQSPKYLFRKEGQNVTLSCEQNLNHDAMYWYRQDPGQGLRLIYYSQIVNDFQKGDIAEGYSVSREKKESFPLTVTSAQKNPTAFYLCASSILAAPEKLFFGSGTQLSVL.

The V call is TRBV5-1, the J call TRBJ1-3, with TRBD1 as a possible D gene (6 bases). The CDR3 length is 18 residues. CDR1 is SGHRS and CDR2 is YFSETQ in the germline V gene. With 2 bases removed from V and 1 base from J, the gap between germline ends came to 19 bases. CDR3 protein: CASSLSSTGTPSGNTIYF. DNA for the CDR3: TGCGCCAGCAGCTTATCAAGTACCGGGACACCTTCTGGAAACACCATATATTTT.

The rearrangement joins TRBV14 to TRBJ2-7, with TRBD1 matching 8 bases. Germline V CDR1 and CDR2: SGHDN, FVKESK. The CDR3 totals 14 residues. The trim removed 4 bases at V and 3 bases at J, leaving 5 bases unmatched. The CDR3 sequence is CASSPRTGNYEQYF. Here the CDR3 DNA reads TGTGCCAGCAGCCCGCGGACAGGGAACTACGAGCAGTACTTC.

The rearrangement links TRBV5-1 to TRBJ2-2; 12 nucleotides align to TRBD2. Germline V gene sequence: CDR1 SGHRS, CDR2 YFSETQ. V gave up 7 bases and J gave up 4 bases; unmatched junction bases: 8. This CDR3 contains 16 residues. The DNA for the CDR3 is TGCGCCAGCGGGCCTAGCGGGAGGGCCGGCACCGGGGAGCTGTTTTTT. Amino acids: CASGPSGRAGTGELFF.

The chain links TRBV10-3 to TRBJ2-7; 7 nucleotides agree with TRBD2. V lost 4 bases to trimming and J lost 4 bases; unmatched junction nucleotides: 13. The CDR3 has 16 residues. Germline V gene lookup returns CDR1 ENHRY and CDR2 SYGVKD. CDR3 in DNA: TGTGCCATCAGTGTCGGGGCGGGGGTTGGGGGATACGAGCAGTACTTC. Its protein is CAISVGAGVGGYEQYF.

The chain couples TRBV7-2 to TRBJ2-5; D may be TRBD2 (6 bases). The ends were cut back, 1 base at V and 0 bases at J, with 9 bases in the middle. Per the germline V gene, CDR1 is SGHTA and CDR2 is FQGNSA. The CDR3 covers 15 residues. The CDR3 coding sequence is TGTGCCAGCAGCTTAGATGGGAGGTACCAAGAGACCCAGTACTTC. It yields the protein CASSLDGRYQETQYF. Using reference TRBV7-2 and TRBJ2-5 for the parts outside the CDR3, the full variable domain is GAGVSQSPSNKVTEKGKDVELRCDPISGHTALYWYRQSLGQGLEFLIYFQGNSAPDKSGLPSDRFSAERTGGSVSTLTIQRTQQEDSAVYLCASSLDGRYQETQYFGPGTRLLVL.

The rearrangement links TRBV10-2 to TRBJ2-2; the match to TRBD1 covers 7 bases. The V segment lost 4 bases and the J segment 1 base; nucleotides outside the gene matches: 3. The CDR3 contains 15 residues. Germline V gene sequence: CDR1 WSHSY, CDR2 SAAADI. CDR3: CASSVAGGNTGELFF. In DNA, the CDR3 is TGCGCCAGCAGTGTTGCAGGGGGGAACACCGGGGAGCTGTTTTTT.

The rearrangement uses TRBV18 and TRBJ2-7; TRBD1 agrees at 10 bases. Germline values: CDR1 KGHSH, CDR2 LQKENI. The CDR3 is 16 amino acids. V lost 2 bases, J lost 7 bases, and 11 bases stayed unmatched. CDR3 sequence: CASSPGQGGYGVEQYF. In DNA, the CDR3 is TGTGCCAGCTCACCAGGACAGGGGGGCTACGGCGTGGAGCAGTACTTC.